The clone carrying this T cell receptor (beta chain) was seen repeatedly, ten times or more. Sequence at one end of the junction differs from germline and may be a read error. As processed by the authors: Samples contained a median of roughly 93,000 TCRs, with a range of about 23,224 to 750,000. Each CDR3 protein gets one entry after TCRdb re-called the RACE reads with MiXCR. The V and J calls here are based on TCRdb, not the publication. The sample lists about 93,000 distinct CDR3 sequences, 8.5% occurring once. The time point: pre-sensitization, week 0. Sample treatment: therapeutic diphenylcyclopropenone sensitization with weekly scalp DPC. These data are taken from a study of human T cells and chemical hapten exposure. The receptor's source is a man aged 35-49 years with alopecia areata. Some clones in this sample may be carry-over from other donors' samples. This sample comprised whole blood, obtained in connection with sensitization to the hapten diphenylcyclopropenone (DPC).

In DNA form, the CDR3 reads TGTGCCAGCAGGATGACACCGGCTCAGAGTTCACCCCCCCACTTT. Protein product: CASRMTPAQSSPPHF. The rearrangement links TRBV7-2 to TRBJ1-6; D unclear. The germline CDR1 and CDR2 sequences are SGHTA and FQGNSA. The CDR3 is made up of 15 amino acids.